This T cell receptor beta chain was obtained from a study of response to subunit inactivated influenza vaccine. This clonotype was observed a few times. As yet, its antigen is unknown. Study-level results: Authors suggested seasonal influenza vaccinations each recruit few new T cells.

Via MiXCR, TCRdb re-called the RT-PCR reads, giving one row per CDR3 protein. The sample holds hundreds of thousands of distinct CDR3 sequences, about 11% seen once. CDR3 length: 18 residues. The germline V gene encodes CDR1 KGHSH and CDR2 LQKENI. V trimming: 1 base; J trimming: 2 bases; junction bases outside the gene matches: 3. The TCR comes from a man aged 50 or older who received an inactivated influenza vaccine. The rearrangement uses TRBV18 and TRBJ2-1; TRBD2 agrees at 15 bases. This specimen was PBMCs from blood, taken on the day of vaccination. CDR3: CASSPRGTSGGPYNEQFF. The CDR3 coding sequence is TGTGCCAGCTCACCACGCGGGACTAGCGGGGGGCCCTACAATGAGCAGTTCTTC.